This entry lists 28 T cell receptor beta chains sequenced from one sample in a study of regulatory T cells. The study's findings and limits: Regulatory T cells from CD3G-deficient patients were less diverse than autologous conventional CD4+ cells and control regulatory cells.

Antigens for these TCRs are unknown. The PCR used 52 TRBV and 13 TRBJ primers. Assay used: immunoSEQ multiplex PCR; TCRdb lists only in-frame clones, some missing. The sample contains some 6,100 clones, 75% to 90% of which appear only once. Sequencing was carried out using CD4+ Tregs sorted from blood. Every receptor here comes from a person under 35 with CD3G deficiency.

The chain employs TRBV6-6 and TRBJ1-2; TRBD1 matches at 7 bases. The V gene end was trimmed by 6 bases and the J gene end by 2 bases; junction bases not matched to a gene: 3. Germline V gene lookup returns CDR1 MNHNY and CDR2 SVGAGI (reference sequence). The CDR3 is 13 residues long. Here the CDR3 reads CASSPTGNYGYTF. The CDR3 coding sequence is TGTGCCAGCAGCCCGACAGGGAACTATGGCTACACCTTC.

This rearrangement joins TRBV28 to TRBJ2-2, with 10 positions matching TRBD1. The trim removed 10 bases at V and 4 bases at J, leaving 6 bases unmatched. Germline lookup yields CDR1 MDHEN and CDR2 SYDVKM. The CDR3 is made up of 14 amino acids. CDR3 DNA: TGTGCCACCGCTGACAGGGGGCGCACCGGGGAGCTGTTTTTT. This sequence encodes CATADRGRTGELFF.

The chain carries TRBV5-1 and TRBJ2-5; 7 bases fit TRBD1. CDR3 length: 14 residues. Losses at the gene ends were 4 bases for V and 5 bases for J; bases not matched to a gene: 8. From germline, CDR1 is SGHRS and CDR2 YFSETQ. CDR3 in DNA: TGCGCCAGCAGCGTGGGACAGCCGGGGGAGACCCAGTACTTC. It encodes CASSVGQPGETQYF. Combining the CDR3 with reference TRBV5-1 and TRBJ2-5 gives the whole variable domain KAGVTQTPRYLIKTRGQQVTLSCSPISGHRSVSWYQQTPGQGLQFLFEYFSETQRNKGNFPGRFSGRQFSNSRSEMNVSTLELGDSALYLCASSVGQPGETQYFGPGTRLLVL.

The J gene is TRBJ2-1, the V gene TRBV5-5, with 10 positions matching TRBD1. V lost 2 bases to trimming and J lost 5 bases; unmatched junction nucleotides: 4. Per the germline V gene, CDR1 is SGHKS and CDR2 is YYEKEE (reference sequence). This CDR3 is built from 15 residues. The CDR3 loop is CASSFGQGVDNEQFF. In nucleotides, the CDR3 is TGTGCCAGCAGCTTTGGACAGGGGGTCGACAATGAGCAGTTCTTC. The full variable domain, completed using reference TRBV5-5 and TRBJ2-1, is DAGVTQSPTHLIKTRGQQVTLRCSPISGHKSVSWYQQVLGQGPQFIFQYYEKEERGRGNFPDRFSARQFPNYSSELNVNALLLGDSALYLCASSFGQGVDNEQFFGPGTRLTVL.

The gene calls are TRBV10-2 and TRBJ2-2; 10 bases are a match to TRBD1. This CDR3 spans 15 amino acids. In germline, CDR1 is WSHSY, CDR2 SAAADI. V shed 6 bases, J shed 6 bases, and the junction held 7 bases outside the gene matches. CDR3 nucleotide sequence: TGCGCCAGCAGACCCGGGACAGGGGTTCCCGGGGAGCTGTTTTTT. It translates to CASRPGTGVPGELFF.

The rearrangement joins TRBV28 to TRBJ2-1; 8 bases map to TRBD2. V lost 5 bases, J lost 3 bases, and 9 bases stayed unmatched. This CDR3 is 16 amino acids long. CDR1 and CDR2 from the germline V gene are MDHEN and SYDVKM. The CDR3 sequence is CASSKRTSWNYNEQFF. The CDR3 bases are TGTGCCAGCAGTAAAAGGACTAGCTGGAACTACAATGAGCAGTTCTTC.

The CDR3 loop reads CASRFGTMNTEAFF. The DNA of the CDR3 is TGTGCCAGCAGGTTTGGGACCATGAACACTGAAGCTTTCTTT. The chain combines TRBV28 with TRBJ1-1, with a tentative D call TRBD1 (5 bases). V was pared by 6 bases and J by 0 bases, with 11 bases between. This CDR3 comprises 14 residues. CDR1 MDHEN and CDR2 SYDVKM come from the germline V gene.

This clone was seen only once. J is TRBJ1-1 and V is TRBV6-5, with TRBD1 identical over 10 bases. V was pared by 0 bases and J by 5 bases, with 3 bases of the junction left unmatched. CDR1 and CDR2 (germline): MNHEY, SVGAGI. The CDR3 sequence is 15 residues long. DNA for the CDR3: TGTGCCAGCAGTTACTCGGGACAGGGGCGGACTGAAGCTTTCTTT. Translated: CASSYSGQGRTEAFF.

This chain joins TRBV20-1 and TRBJ1-2; D gene unclear. This CDR3 has 11 amino acids. Trimming took off 3 bases at V and 8 bases at J, with 10 bases between the two ends. Germline assignment: CDR1 DFQATT and CDR2 SNEGSKA (reference sequence). This chain's CDR3 is CSASTGSGYTF. For the CDR3, the DNA is TGCAGTGCTAGTACCGGAAGCGGCTACACCTTC.

This chain links TRBV6-6 with TRBJ1-6; tentatively, D is TRBD1 (6 bases). V lost 4 bases, J lost 10 bases, and 11 bases lay in between. The germline gives CDR1 MNHNY, CDR2 SVGAGI (reference sequence). The CDR3 covers 13 residues. The CDR3 sequence is CASSLTGRSPLHF. As DNA, the CDR3 is TGTGCCAGCAGTTTAACAGGGAGATCACCCCTCCACTTT.

The V call is TRBV18, the J call TRBJ2-1; TRBD1 agrees at 7 bases. Germline trimming cut 5 bases from V and 2 bases from J; bases unmatched to any gene: 6. The CDR3 runs to 15 residues. Germline CDR1 KGHSH, CDR2 LQKENI. In nucleotides, the CDR3 is TGTGCCAGCTCAAGGGGGCAGGGGGCCTACAATGAGCAGTTCTTC. It is translated as CASSRGQGAYNEQFF.

Here the CDR3 reads CASSHRIGGGRRSYEQYF. The CDR3 DNA reads TGTGCCAGCAGTCACCGGATCGGGGGGGGTAGGAGATCCTACGAGCAGTACTTC. V is TRBV28 and J is TRBJ2-7, with 8 nucleotides matching TRBD2. V shed 5 bases and J 1 base; nucleotides not matched to a gene: 16. The CDR3 is 18 amino acids. Per the germline V gene, CDR1 is MDHEN and CDR2 is SYDVKM.

V usage is TRBV7-8 and J usage is TRBJ2-7; D ambiguous. Trimming pared 5 bases from V and 1 base from J, leaving 12 bases between. Germline V lookup: CDR1 SGHVS, CDR2 FQNEAQ. This CDR3 spans 14 amino acids. CDR3 nucleotide sequence: TGTGCCAGCAGCCCCAGTAGAGATTCCTACGAGCAGTACTTC. Translation: CASSPSRDSYEQYF.

This sequence joins TRBV6-1 and TRBJ2-1, with TRBD2 matching 10 bases. V shed 8 bases and J 4 bases; nucleotides not matched to a gene: 8. The CDR3 is 15 amino acids. The germline gives CDR1 MNHNS, CDR2 SASEGT. The CDR3 spells CASRTSGGRYNEQFF. For the CDR3, the DNA is TGTGCCAGCCGGACTAGCGGAGGGAGGTACAATGAGCAGTTCTTC.

This chain links TRBV6-1 with TRBJ1-2; tentatively, D is TRBD1 (5 bases). Deletions cut 2 bases from V and 8 bases from J, with 24 bases between. The germline gives CDR1 MNHNS, CDR2 SASEGT. The CDR3 consists of 17 residues. Here the CDR3 reads CASSERFRTVMGDGYTF. For the CDR3, the DNA is TGTGCCAGCAGTGAACGATTTAGGACGGTAATGGGGGACGGCTACACCTTC.

The J gene is TRBJ1-5, the V gene TRBV28; the D gene is possibly TRBD1 (6 bases). The CDR3 has 13 amino acids. Looked up from germline, CDR1 is MDHEN and CDR2 is SYDVKM. Trimming removed 5 bases from V and 4 bases from J, with 9 bases in between. As DNA, the CDR3 is TGTGCCAGCAGTACAGGGCTTAATCAGCCCCAGCATTTT. Encoded protein: CASSTGLNQPQHF. The full variable domain, rest sourced from reference TRBV28 and TRBJ1-5, is DVKVTQSSRYLVKRTGEKVFLECVQDMDHENMFWYRQDPGLGLRLIYFSYDVKMKEKGDIPEGYSVSREKKERFSLILESASTNQTSMYLCASSTGLNQPQHFGDGTRLSIL.

About this clone: The same CDR3 also results from other DNA sequences found in this sample. The J gene is TRBJ2-2, the V gene TRBV6-1, with TRBD2 matching 8 bases. The CDR3 contains 18 residues. In germline, CDR1 is MNHNS, CDR2 SASEGT. Trimming took 0 bases from V and 9 from J; bases not matched to a gene: 15. CDR3 sequence reads: CASSEAMRGAGVPRELFF. The CDR3 DNA is TGTGCCAGCAGTGAAGCTATGAGGGGAGCGGGGGTCCCCCGGGAGCTGTTTTTT.

V usage is TRBV7-9 and J usage is TRBJ2-7; no clear D. Germline assignment: CDR1 SEHNR and CDR2 FQNEAQ (reference sequence). This CDR3 contains 13 residues. V dropped 1 base and J dropped 3 bases, with 7 bases sitting between them. CDR3: CASSLGADYEQYF. CDR3 sequence (DNA): TGTGCCAGCAGCTTAGGTGCGGACTACGAGCAGTACTTC.

This chain joins TRBV19 and TRBJ1-2; 7 nucleotides match TRBD1. V lost 5 bases and J lost 9; bases outside the gene matches: 9. CDR1 is LNHDA and CDR2 is SQIVND in the germline V gene (reference sequence). There are 13 residues in the CDR3. The DNA of the CDR3 is TGTGCCAGTAGTCGACCGCGGACAGGACGCTACACCTTC. It codes for CASSRPRTGRYTF.

The gene calls are TRBV6-6 and TRBJ1-3; possibly TRBD1 for D (5 bases). Deletions cut 2 bases from V and 12 bases from J, with 14 bases between. The CDR3 has 13 residues. CDR1 is MNHNY and CDR2 is SVGAGI in the germline V gene (reference sequence). The CDR3 DNA sequence: TGTGCCAGCAGTTACCCCGGGGGAGGAGGCATATATTTT. Its protein product is CASSYPGGGGIYF.

This clone was recorded a few times. The chain couples TRBV19 to TRBJ2-1; 8 nucleotides align to TRBD1. V lost 3 bases and J lost 3; bases outside the gene matches: 7. This CDR3 comprises 16 residues. Germline-derived CDR1 and CDR2 are LNHDA and SQIVND (reference sequence). The DNA for the CDR3 is TGTGCCAGTAGTATGGGACAGGTCTGGGGCTACAATGAGCAGTTCTTC. As protein: CASSMGQVWGYNEQFF. The complete variable domain, with remaining parts taken from reference TRBV19 and TRBJ2-1, reads DGGITQSPKYLFRKEGQNVTLSCEQNLNHDAMYWYRQDPGQGLRLIYYSQIVNDFQKGDIAEGYSVSREKKESFPLTVTSAQKNPTAFYLCASSMGQVWGYNEQFFGPGTRLTVL.

The chain employs TRBV10-3 and TRBJ1-1; D is undetermined. CDR1 is ENHRY and CDR2 is SYGVKD in the germline V gene. Trimming removed 11 bases from V and 4 bases from J, with 20 bases in between. CDR3 length: 14 amino acids. CDR3 nucleotide sequence: TGTGCCTCGAGCGTGCTGGGATTCGGCACTGAAGCTTTCTTT. Amino acids: CASSVLGFGTEAFF.

The chain uses TRBV11-2 and TRBJ1-1, with D unclear. The CDR3 sequence is 14 residues long. CDR1 and CDR2 (germline): SGHAT, FQNNGV. V was clipped by 5 bases and J by 4 bases, with 14 bases between them. The CDR3 reads CASSANLGSTEAFF. The CDR3 nucleotides read TGTGCCAGCAGCGCGAACTTGGGGAGCACTGAAGCTTTCTTT.

The chain carries TRBV10-3 and TRBJ1-1; TRBD1 might be the D (5 bases). Germline V gene data show CDR1 as ENHRY and CDR2 as SYGVKD. V was cut by 1 base and J by 6 bases, with 6 bases left in between. This CDR3 comprises 12 residues. In nucleotides, the CDR3 is TGTGCCATCAGTGAGTTGGGGGCTGAAGCTTTCTTT. It translates to CAISELGAEAFF.

The genes are TRBV10-3 and TRBJ2-7; perhaps D is TRBD1 or TRBD2 (5 bases each). V lost 6 bases, J lost 6 bases, and 12 bases lay in between. Germline V gene sequence: CDR1 ENHRY, CDR2 SYGVKD. The CDR3 totals 12 residues. In DNA, the CDR3 is TGTGCCATCAGCCGCGGGCAGGGCGAGCAGTACTTC. The encoded protein is CAISRGQGEQYF.

This chain connects TRBV19 to TRBJ2-2; 7 bases fit TRBD1. This CDR3 spans 15 amino acids. V lost 3 bases and J lost 5; bases outside the gene matches: 6. Germline CDR1 LNHDA, CDR2 SQIVND (reference sequence). The CDR3 protein is CASSIDRVGTGELFF. CDR3 coding DNA: TGTGCCAGTAGTATTGACAGGGTCGGTACCGGGGAGCTGTTTTTT.

The rearrangement uses TRBV6-1 and TRBJ2-3; 9 bases agree with TRBD1. The V gene's germline CDR1 is MNHNS and CDR2 SASEGT. The CDR3 length is 14 residues. V lost 3 bases and J lost 6; bases outside the gene matches: 4. The CDR3 DNA follows: TGTGCCAGCAGTGACGGACAGGGGAAGGATACGCAGTATTTT. Translating it yields CASSDGQGKDTQYF.

This rearrangement joins TRBV27 to TRBJ2-2; D is undetermined. CDR1 is MNHEY and CDR2 is SMNVEV in the germline V gene (reference sequence). The CDR3 covers 16 residues. The germline V and J ends were trimmed by 9 bases and 1 base, with 18 bases remaining between them. CDR3 residues: CASRKTLAGNTGELFF. DNA of the CDR3: TGTGCCAGTCGAAAAACCCTTGCAGGGAACACCGGGGAGCTGTTTTTT.